The 27 T cell receptor beta chains listed next were all sequenced from one sample in a study of T cell responses to AZD1222 COVID-19 vaccine. Only in-frame clones appear in the TCRdb table, and some are missing; sequencing was by immunoSEQ multiplex PCR. Of 130,000 to 150,000 clones in the sample, approximately 91% are singletons; the top ten hold 1.9%. Specimen: peripheral blood, collected 28 days after the second AZD1222 dose. The receptors originated from an adult who received the AZD1222 COVID-19 vaccine.

The gene calls are TRBV7-8 and TRBJ1-5, with TRBD1 as a possible D gene (5 bases). Germline V lookup: CDR1 SGHVS, CDR2 FQNEAQ. V gave up 1 base and J gave up 7 bases, with 23 bases separating them. The CDR3 length is 18 residues. DNA of the CDR3: TGTGCCAGCAGCTTAGACAGGACCCCCGGGAAAAGAAGACAGCCCCAGCATTTT. This sequence encodes CASSLDRTPGKRRQPQHF. Based on the CDR3 plus reference TRBV7-8 and TRBJ1-5, the full variable domain is GAGVSQSPRYKVAKRGQDVALRCDPISGHVSLFWYQQALGQGPEFLTYFQNEAQLDKSGLPSDRFFAERPEGSVSTLKIQRTQQEDSAVYLCASSLDRTPGKRRQPQHFGDGTRLSIL.

V gene TRBV6-5 combines with J gene TRBJ1-4; D uncertain. This CDR3 is 14 amino acids long. Germline V gene data show CDR1 as MNHEY and CDR2 as SVGAGI. Trimming left V 2 bases short and J 6 bases short, with 10 bases between. The CDR3 DNA reads as TGTGCCAGCAGTTACAGGGCTTGGGATGAAAAACTGTTTTTT. It encodes CASSYRAWDEKLFF.

The chain carries TRBV6-5 and TRBJ1-6, with 10 bases aligning to TRBD1. Germline assignment: CDR1 MNHEY and CDR2 SVGAGI. This CDR3 is 14 amino acids long. V dropped 5 bases and J dropped 9; count of bases not matched to a gene: 4. The CDR3 bases are TGTGCCAGCAGTAGGACAGGGGGGGGTTCACCCCTCCACTTT. This translates into CASSRTGGGSPLHF.

The chain is built from TRBV19 and TRBJ2-7; the D gene is possibly TRBD1 (6 bases). Germline assignment: CDR1 LNHDA and CDR2 SQIVND (reference sequence). With 3 bases removed from V and 1 base from J, the gap between germline ends came to 10 bases. The CDR3 loop spans 14 amino acids. In DNA, the CDR3 is TGTGCCAGTAGTATCAAAGGGGGATCCTACGAGCAGTACTTC. It codes for CASSIKGGSYEQYF.

The chain is built from TRBV11-2 and TRBJ2-1, with 10 bases lining up with TRBD2. Trimming removed 1 base from V and 0 bases from J; junction bases left unmatched: 6. Germline V gene lookup returns CDR1 SGHAT and CDR2 FQNNGV. The CDR3 length is 18 residues. This chain's CDR3 is CASSLAAGGGSSYNEQFF. The CDR3 coding sequence is TGTGCCAGCAGCTTAGCAGCGGGGGGGGGAAGCTCCTACAATGAGCAGTTCTTC. The full variable domain, in which reference TRBV11-2 and TRBJ2-1 provide the parts outside the CDR3, is EAGVAQSPRYKIIEKRQSVAFWCNPISGHATLYWYQQILGQGPKLLIQFQNNGVVDDSQLPKDRFSAERLKGVDSTLKIQPAKLEDSAVYLCASSLAAGGGSSYNEQFFGPGTRLTVL.

The rearrangement links TRBV5-5 to TRBJ1-5, with a possible D match to TRBD1 (5 bases). V was pared by 4 bases and J by 7 bases, with 18 bases between. From germline, CDR1 is SGHKS and CDR2 YYEKEE (reference sequence). The CDR3 is 15 amino acids. Written as DNA, the CDR3 is TGTGCCAGCAGCGCGCTGCAGGGTATTGGGCAGCCCCAGCATTTT. Translating gives CASSALQGIGQPQHF.

The genes are TRBV5-4 and TRBJ1-2, with 9 bases lining up with TRBD1. Trimming took 4 bases from V and 2 from J; bases not matched to a gene: 6. The CDR3 runs 15 residues. Germline values: CDR1 SGHNT, CDR2 YYREEE (reference sequence). CDR3: CASSVGQGQNYGYTF. The CDR3 region has the DNA TGTGCCAGCAGCGTGGGACAGGGTCAAAACTATGGCTACACCTTC.

This clone was seen once. The DNA for the CDR3 is TGTGCCAGCAGATCGGGACAGGGGTATGGCTACACCTTC. This codes for CASRSGQGYGYTF. The chain carries TRBV6-5 and TRBJ1-2, with TRBD1 identical over 10 bases. Losses at the gene ends were 6 bases for V and 5 bases for J; bases not matched to a gene: 3. Germline CDR1 is MNHEY and CDR2 is SVGAGI. This CDR3 comprises 13 residues.

Note on this clone: This same CDR3 is encoded by further DNA sequences in the sample. The chain couples TRBV6-6 to TRBJ1-2; D gene uncertain. This CDR3 spans 13 amino acids. Germline V gene sequence: CDR1 MNHNY, CDR2 SVGAGI (reference sequence). V shed 2 bases and J shed 8 bases, with 12 bases lying between them. Here the CDR3 reads CASSYPRGEGYTF. In nucleotides, the CDR3 is TGTGCCAGCAGTTACCCCCGGGGAGAGGGCTACACCTTC.

The J gene is TRBJ2-2, the V gene TRBV5-6; the D is unclear. CDR1 SGHDT and CDR2 YYEEEE come from the germline V gene. The CDR3 consists of 15 residues. Deletions cut 6 bases from V and 5 bases from J, with 17 bases between. In DNA form, the CDR3 reads TGTGCCAGCACGGGTTGGCAGAGAAATACCGGGGAGCTGTTTTTT. Translation: CASTGWQRNTGELFF.

This clone was seen a single time. This sequence joins TRBV29-1 and TRBJ1-1; 7 bases align to TRBD1. CDR3 length equals 15 residues. The V and J ends lost 0 bases and 3 bases, in that order; junction bases with no gene match: 7. Germline V gene lookup returns CDR1 SQVTM and CDR2 ANQGSEA. The DNA of the CDR3 is TGCAGCGTTGAAGATCTCACAGGGGAGGACACTGAAGCTTTCTTT. Translation gives CSVEDLTGEDTEAFF.

The chain has TRBV24-1 and TRBJ2-1; a possible D gene is TRBD1 (5 bases). Trimming removed 2 bases at V and 7 bases at J, with 5 bases between. The germline gives CDR1 KGHDR, CDR2 SFDVKD. CDR3 size: 12 residues. CDR3 region: CATSDSGNEQFF. The CDR3 nucleotides read TGTGCCACCAGTGATTCAGGGAATGAGCAGTTCTTC.

This chain links TRBV13 with TRBJ1-1, with D unclear. Germline CDR1 reads PRHDT; CDR2 reads FYEKMQ (reference sequence). The CDR3 is 13 residues long. The ends were cut back, 2 bases at V and 1 base at J, with 5 bases in the middle. The CDR3 DNA follows: TGTGCCAGCAGCTTATCCCAGAACACTGAAGCTTTCTTT. Its protein is CASSLSQNTEAFF.

The chain links TRBV19 to TRBJ1-2; unclear D gene. The CDR3 has 12 residues. The V end was cut by 3 bases, the J end by 0 bases, with 2 bases between. Germline V lookup: CDR1 LNHDA, CDR2 SQIVND (reference sequence). CDR3 loop: CASSMSNYGYTF. The DNA of the CDR3 is TGTGCCAGTAGTATGTCTAACTATGGCTACACCTTC. Drawing the rest from reference TRBV19 and TRBJ1-2, the complete variable domain is DGGITQSPKYLFRKEGQNVTLSCEQNLNHDAMYWYRQDPGQGLRLIYYSQIVNDFQKGDIAEGYSVSREKKESFPLTVTSAQKNPTAFYLCASSMSNYGYTFGSGTRLTVV.

V usage is TRBV13 and J usage is TRBJ2-7; 10 bases agree with TRBD1. The V segment lost 5 bases and the J segment 6 bases; nucleotides outside the gene matches: 7. Germline CDR1 is PRHDT and CDR2 is FYEKMQ (reference sequence). This CDR3 has 14 residues. CDR3 coding DNA: TGTGCCAGCAGCCGGGGGACAGGGGTCGGCGAGCAGTACTTC. Translated: CASSRGTGVGEQYF.

This chain connects TRBV5-6 to TRBJ2-1; TRBD2 matches at 16 bases. Trimming removed 3 bases from V and 2 bases from J; junction bases left unmatched: 5. Germline CDR1 is SGHDT and CDR2 is YYEEEE. The CDR3 length is 18 residues. DNA of the CDR3: TGTGCCAGCAGCTCTGGGACTAGCGGGAGGGGGGCCTACAATGAGCAGTTCTTC. It translates to CASSSGTSGRGAYNEQFF.

The sample holds many counts of this clone. This chain uses TRBV11-1 with TRBJ2-1, with TRBD2 identical over 10 bases. CDR1 is SGHAT and CDR2 is FQDESV in the germline V gene (reference sequence). CDR3 length equals 15 residues. With 3 bases clipped from V and 8 bases from J, the junction kept 7 bases outside the gene matches. CDR3 sequence (DNA): TGTGCCAGCAGCTTTCTAGCGGGAGAAGAGGATGAGCAGTTCTTC. It specifies CASSFLAGEEDEQFF.

V and J are TRBV6-5 and TRBJ2-5; a possible D gene is TRBD2 (6 bases). Trimming took 9 bases from V and 5 from J, leaving 10 bases between them. The CDR3 covers 11 residues. Germline V gene lookup returns CDR1 MNHEY and CDR2 SVGAGI. Here the CDR3 reads CASGRGETQYF. The CDR3 region has the DNA TGTGCCAGTGGTCGGGGGGAGACCCAGTACTTC.

This sequence joins TRBV12-3 or TRBV12-4 and TRBJ2-1; D ambiguous. Trimming pared 6 bases from V and 0 bases from J, leaving 6 bases between. This CDR3 is 13 amino acids long. CDR3 in amino acids: CASRTVSYNEQFF. CDR3 coding DNA: TGTGCCAGCAGAACCGTCTCCTACAATGAGCAGTTCTTC.

This clone has only a few counts. The chain has TRBV19 and TRBJ1-5, with 9 bases lining up with TRBD1. The germline V gene encodes CDR1 LNHDA and CDR2 SQIVND (reference sequence). Trimming took 3 bases from V and 6 from J; bases not matched to a gene: 6. CDR3 length: 15 amino acids. The CDR3 reads CASSMTGTGLQPQHF. The CDR3, as DNA: TGTGCCAGTAGTATGACCGGGACAGGGCTTCAGCCCCAGCATTTT.

The chain combines TRBV5-5 with TRBJ1-1; D gene unclear. V was trimmed by 6 bases and J by 3 bases, leaving 21 bases between them. CDR3 length: 16 residues. CDR1 is SGHKS, CDR2 YYEKEE, per germline (reference sequence). CDR3 coding DNA: TGTGCCAGCACCACCGTGGTTGGCTCGAGAGACACTGAAGCTTTCTTT. Translation gives CASTTVVGSRDTEAFF. The full variable domain, with the rest looked up from reference TRBV5-5 and TRBJ1-1, is DAGVTQSPTHLIKTRGQQVTLRCSPISGHKSVSWYQQVLGQGPQFIFQYYEKEERGRGNFPDRFSARQFPNYSSELNVNALLLGDSALYLCASTTVVGSRDTEAFFGQGTRLTVV.

CDR3 residues: CASSPLGGLDTEAFF. The CDR3 coding sequence is TGCGCCAGCAGCCCCCTCGGGGGGCTGGACACTGAAGCTTTCTTT. The V call is TRBV5-1, the J call TRBJ1-1, with TRBD1 as a possible D gene (6 bases). Germline V lookup: CDR1 SGHRS, CDR2 YFSETQ. The CDR3 runs 15 residues. V gave up 4 bases and J gave up 3 bases, with 16 bases separating them.

The gene calls are TRBV2 and TRBJ1-6; weak D call: TRBD1 (5 bases). Trimming removed 8 bases at V and 7 bases at J, with 15 bases between. CDR1 and CDR2 from the germline V gene are SNHLY and FYNNEI. CDR3 length equals 14 residues. CDR3 sequence reads: CASGGTNRNSPLHF. In DNA form, the CDR3 reads TGTGCCAGCGGAGGCACCAACAGGAATTCACCCCTCCACTTT.

J is TRBJ1-1 and V is TRBV11-2, with a tentative D call TRBD1 (6 bases). The V gene lost 2 bases and the J gene lost 6 bases, with 10 bases spanning the gap. The CDR3 sequence is 13 residues long. Per germline, CDR1 SGHAT and CDR2 FQNNGV. The CDR3 loop is CASSLMTGPEAFF. In nucleotides, the CDR3 is TGTGCCAGCAGCTTAATGACAGGACCTGAAGCTTTCTTT.

This clone was recorded only once. This chain connects TRBV24-1 to TRBJ1-3; D is perhaps TRBD1 (6 bases). Looked up from germline, CDR1 is KGHDR and CDR2 is SFDVKD. The CDR3 runs 16 residues. Between the trimmed V and J ends, which lost 8 bases and 8 bases, there was a span of 24 bases. The CDR3 DNA reads TGTGCCACCAACCTCGAACCGGGACAACCTTGGGACACCATATATTTT. Translated, it gives CATNLEPGQPWDTIYF.

V and J are TRBV10-3 and TRBJ2-7, with D unresolved. CDR3 length equals 14 residues. Germline CDR1 reads ENHRY; CDR2 reads SYGVKD. Trimming removed 2 bases from V and 3 bases from J, with 11 bases in between. The CDR3 DNA sequence: TGTGCCATCAGTGAGCCAAATTTAGGCTACGAGCAGTACTTC. It specifies CAISEPNLGYEQYF.

V gene TRBV19 combines with J gene TRBJ2-2; weak D call: TRBD1 (6 bases). Germline V lookup: CDR1 LNHDA, CDR2 SQIVND (reference sequence). Between the trimmed V and J ends, which lost 0 bases and 8 bases, there was a span of 7 bases. CDR3 size: 13 residues. The CDR3 here is CASSIDRGGELFF. The DNA of the CDR3 is TGTGCCAGTAGTATAGACAGGGGTGGGGAGCTGTTTTTT.